This TCR beta chain was recovered during a study of T cell repertoires in cytomegalovirus infection. Study as a whole: CMV infection plus the matching HLA type was flagged by public TCR beta signatures.

TCRdb reprocessed the reads via MiXCR and lists one record per CDR3 protein. The table lists hundreds of thousands of distinct CDR3 sequences, 30% to 35% of them singletons. There are a few counts of this clonotype. Its antigen remains unknown. The V gene end was trimmed by 0 bases and the J gene end by 7 bases; junction bases not matched to a gene: 16. Germline loops: CDR1 DFQATT, CDR2 SNEGSKA (reference sequence). CDR3 length: 17 residues. The source material was cultured PBMCs, sampled from culture after CMV antigen stimulation. The TCR originated in a human donor in good health (CMV status not recorded). Some clones in this sample may be carry-over from other donors' samples. The chain joins TRBV20-1 to TRBJ2-3; 7 nucleotides match TRBD2. CDR3 sequence: CSARDRLAVLPWYTQYF. CDR3 sequence (DNA): TGCAGTGCTAGAGATCGCCTAGCGGTCCTACCCTGGTATACGCAGTATTTT.